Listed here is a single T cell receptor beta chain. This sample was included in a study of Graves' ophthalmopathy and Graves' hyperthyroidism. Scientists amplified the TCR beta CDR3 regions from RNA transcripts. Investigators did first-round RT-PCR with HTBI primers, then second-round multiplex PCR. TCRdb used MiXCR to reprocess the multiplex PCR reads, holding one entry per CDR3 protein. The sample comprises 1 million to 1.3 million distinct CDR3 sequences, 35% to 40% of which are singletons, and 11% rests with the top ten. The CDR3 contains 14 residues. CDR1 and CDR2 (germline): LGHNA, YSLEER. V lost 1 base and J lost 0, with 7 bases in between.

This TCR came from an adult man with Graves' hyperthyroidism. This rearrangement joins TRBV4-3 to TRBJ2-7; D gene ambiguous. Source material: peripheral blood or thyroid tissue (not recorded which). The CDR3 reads CASSQVFSSYEQYF. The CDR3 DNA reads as TGCGCCAGCAGCCAAGTCTTCAGCTCCTACGAGCAGTACTTC.